The rows below give T cell receptor beta chains drawn from one sample of a study of graft-versus-host responses after intestinal transplantation. The repertoire was sequenced with immunoSEQ multiplex PCR; TCRdb's copy has only in-frame clones and lacks some. Of 65,000 to 100,000 clones listed, around 93% are singletons. These receptors lack a known antigen. Here the sequenced sample was unstimulated CD8+ T cells sorted from spleen or lymph node cells, taken before transplant. The receptors were sampled from a human donor who was the organ donor for an intestinal transplant. The conserved cysteine and the conserved F or W are not part of the CDR3 here. Fields, in order: J gene, V gene, clone size, D gene, CDR3 protein. D genes are given only for firm matches. Rows may omit the clone size; those that give it use once, few, many or a size class.

>TRBJ1-1|TRBV5-6|NA|NA
ASSLSGTEAF
>TRBJ2-3|TRBV27|NA|TRBD2
ASSKSGAAGDTQY
>TRBJ2-7|TRBV6-6|NA|NA
ASSYDRLYEQY
>TRBJ2-5|TRBV27|NA|TRBD2
ASSPPGLAAQETQY
>TRBJ1-1|TRBV10-3|NA|NA
AMQGVDTEAF
>TRBJ2-2|TRBV11-2|NA|TRBD1
ASSYGTGNTGELF
>TRBJ1-1|TRBV29-1|NA|NA
SVEGIPGEAAEAF
>TRBJ1-1|TRBV9|once|NA
ASSSQGGGYGPEAF
>TRBJ1-2|TRBV6-1|NA|NA
ASSEHIYGYT
>TRBJ2-2|TRBV10-3|few|NA
AIRTPNTGELF
>TRBJ2-2|TRBV28|NA|TRBD2
ASSGLRLAGDTGELF
>TRBJ2-3|TRBV7-6|NA|TRBD2
ASSLTGPELAGVLATDTQY